This record covers a single T cell receptor beta chain. The entry originates in a study of blood T cell repertoires in COVID-19. At the level of the study: T cells, B-cell-depleted T cells, or PBMCs supplied cDNA or gDNA.

Looked up from germline, CDR1 is SGHAT and CDR2 is FQNNGV. Trimming removed 5 bases from V and 2 bases from J; junction bases left unmatched: 11. The CDR3 contains 17 residues. How the authors handled the data: Estimation of nucleated cell counts was performed using reference gene primer amplification. Method: immunoSEQ multiplex PCR; TCRdb's copy keeps in-frame clones and lacks some. V and J calls and clone size come straight from that table; D and trimming were deduced from the DNA. The data contain 120,000 or so clones, around 70% of them singletons. The clonotype comes from a man in his 60s with acute or convalescent COVID-19. The J gene is TRBJ2-1, the V gene TRBV11-2; 8 nucleotides agree with TRBD2. Sequenced: peripheral blood. CDR3 DNA sequence: TGTGCCAGCAGCGGCCGCGGGGGGATCGGCCCCTACAATGAGCAGTTCTTC. This gives the protein CASSGRGGIGPYNEQFF. The complete variable domain, with remaining parts taken from reference TRBV11-2 and TRBJ2-1, reads EAGVAQSPRYKIIEKRQSVAFWCNPISGHATLYWYQQILGQGPKLLIQFQNNGVVDDSQLPKDRFSAERLKGVDSTLKIQPAKLEDSAVYLCASSGRGGIGPYNEQFFGPGTRLTVL.